This T cell receptor beta chain was found in a study of Ad26.COV2.S vaccination and SARS-CoV-2 variants. The wider study: Once or twice, 56 days apart, Ad26.COV2.S was delivered intramuscularly.

Treatment described: roughly 20 received Ad26.COV2.S at low or high dose, single or two shots; roughly five received placebo; per-sample allocation not given. Repertoires come from day 63 after the first vaccine or placebo injection. Per germline, CDR1 SQVTM and CDR2 ANQGSEA. This CDR3 contains 11 residues. J was trimmed by 8 bases and V by 5 bases; bases with no gene match: 3. Libraries were prepared by immunoSEQ multiplex PCR; TCRdb keeps only in-frame clonotypes and omits some of them. Among 500,000 or so clones listed, around 88% were seen once. This material consisted of peripheral blood, taken in a trial of Ad26.COV2.S vaccine versus placebo. The chain combines TRBV29-1 with TRBJ2-1; 7 bases line up with TRBD2. This clonotype was sampled from a person aged 18-60 years who received the Ad26.COV2.S COVID-19 vaccine or a placebo. The CDR3 bases are TGCAGCGTTACGACTAGCCATGAGCAGTTCTTC. It specifies CSVTTSHEQFF.